Listed below are T cell receptor beta chains from one sample, sequenced in a study of blood T cell repertoires in COVID-19. TCRdb keeps only in-frame clones here, not all; method: immunoSEQ multiplex PCR. The data contain 300,000 to 350,000 clones, 90% of them singletons. The sample consisted of PBMCs or T cells enriched from blood (not recorded which). Receptors were obtained from a woman under 30 with acute COVID-19. CDR3s include the opening cysteine and the closing phenylalanine or tryptophan. Each record gives: J gene, D gene, V gene, clone size, CDR3 DNA, CDR3 protein. D genes are given only for firm matches. The size entry is marked missing in some rows and otherwise reads once, few, many or a size class.

>TRBJ1-1|NA|TRBV27|NA
TGTGCCAGCAGTTCTCAGGGGTCGCACACTGAAGCTTTCTTT
CASSSQGSHTEAFF
>TRBJ1-1|TRBD1|TRBV5-1|NA
TGCGCCAGCAGCTCGGACAGGGGAGGGACTGAAGCTTTCTTT
CASSSDRGGTEAFF
>TRBJ1-3|NA|TRBV7-2|NA
TGTGCCAGCAGCGCAACAGGGTACTCCTTACCCTCTGGAAACACCATATATTTT
CASSATGYSLPSGNTIYF
>TRBJ2-7|NA|TRBV2|NA
TGTGCCAGCGGGGCGGAACTTTTCTACGAGCAGTACTTC
CASGAELFYEQYF
>TRBJ2-7|NA|TRBV13|NA
TGTGCCAGCAGCCTACCAGCGAACTACGAGCAGTACTTC
CASSLPANYEQYF
>TRBJ1-4|NA|TRBV12-5|NA
TGTGCTAGTGCCAGAATAGGGGAGGGAGAAAAACTGTTTTTT
CASARIGEGEKLFF
>TRBJ2-5|NA|TRBV24-1|NA
TGTGCCACCAGTGATTCCCGGGACACCCAACTTGGGGTCCAAGAGACCCAGTACTTC
CATSDSRDTQLGVQETQYF
>TRBJ2-1|TRBD2|TRBV5-1|NA
TGCGCCAGCACTCTTCTAGCGGGAGGGTTGGGTGAGCAGTTCTTC
CASTLLAGGLGEQFF
>TRBJ1-2|NA|TRBV5-8|NA
TGTGCCAGCAGCCTTCTGGGGGAGGGAGAAGGCTACACCTTC
CASSLLGEGEGYTF
>TRBJ2-3|TRBD1|TRBV2|once
TGTGCCAGCACCGGGACAGGGGGAGTTACGCAGTATTTT
CASTGTGGVTQYF
>TRBJ2-1|TRBD2|TRBV9|NA
TGTGCCAGCAGCGTAGCTACTAGCGGGAGAAGGAATGAGCAGTTCTTC
CASSVATSGRRNEQFF
>TRBJ1-2|TRBD1|TRBV28|NA
TGTGCCAGCAGAGGGACAGGGGGCTACACCTTC
CASRGTGGYTF
>TRBJ2-7|NA|TRBV3-1/TRBV3-2|NA
TGTGCCAGCAGCCCCCGGGATCCCTACGAGCAGTACTTC
CASSPRDPYEQYF
>TRBJ2-7|TRBD1|TRBV19|NA
TGTGCCAGTAGCCCCGGGACAGGGCCCTACGAGCAGTACTTC
CASSPGTGPYEQYF
>TRBJ2-1|TRBD2|TRBV5-1|NA
TGCGCCAGCAGCCGGGGACTAGCGGTTTACAATGAGCAGTTCTTC
CASSRGLAVYNEQFF
>TRBJ2-5|TRBD1|TRBV7-9|once
TGTGCCAGCAGCTTTACCGGGACAGCTAAAGAGACCCAGTACTTC
CASSFTGTAKETQYF
>TRBJ2-3|NA|TRBV25-1|once
TGTGCCAGCAGTGCACAGGATCAGACAGATACGCAGTATTTT
CASSAQDQTDTQYF
>TRBJ1-1|NA|TRBV5-1|NA
TGCGCCAGCAGCTTGCGGGAAGGATGGACTGAAGCTTTCTTT
CASSLREGWTEAFF
>TRBJ1-1|NA|TRBV6-5|NA
TGTGCCAGCAGTAGGACTTTCAACACTGAAGCTTTCTTT
CASSRTFNTEAFF
>TRBJ2-1|TRBD2|TRBV6-1|NA
TGTGCCAGCAGTGAAGGGGCGGGAGGGAACTACAATGAGCAGTTCTTC
CASSEGAGGNYNEQFF
>TRBJ2-6|NA|TRBV19|NA
TGTGCCAGTAGTATAGATCGGGCAGGGGCTATGGGGGCCAACGTCCTGACTTTC
CASSIDRAGAMGANVLTF
>TRBJ1-2|NA|TRBV11-3|NA
TGTGCCAGCAGCTTAGGAGGCAGGGACTATGGCTACACCTTC
CASSLGGRDYGYTF
>TRBJ2-7|TRBD2|TRBV27|NA
TGTGCCAGCAGTTTAAGCGGGAGGGCCGAGCAGTACTTC
CASSLSGRAEQYF
>TRBJ2-3|NA|TRBV9|once
TGTGCCAGCAGCCAGGACAGCGGTGCAGATACGCAGTATTTT
CASSQDSGADTQYF
>TRBJ2-5|TRBD2|TRBV11-2|NA
TGTGCCAGCAGCTTAGGGGGACTAGCGGGAGAGGAGACCCAGTACTTC
CASSLGGLAGEETQYF
>TRBJ1-4|NA|TRBV29-1|once
TGCAGGACGACGGCGGTTAATGAAAAACTGTTTTTT
CRTTAVNEKLFF
>TRBJ2-1|TRBD2|TRBV7-2|NA
TGTGCCAGCAGCTTACGACTAGCGGGAGAGTTAGAGGAGCAGTTCTTC
CASSLRLAGELEEQFF
>TRBJ2-2|NA|TRBV12-3/TRBV12-4|NA
TGTGCCAGCGGAGTCGCGAACACCGGGGAGCTGTTTTTT
CASGVANTGELFF
>TRBJ1-2|TRBD1|TRBV11-3|once
TGTGCCAGCAGCTCCGACAGGGGGAACTATGGCTACACCTTC
CASSSDRGNYGYTF
>TRBJ1-5|NA|TRBV28|NA
TGTGCCAGCAGTTTATTGCGAATTCGCGGCGTCGGCAATCAGCCCCAGCATTTT
CASSLLRIRGVGNQPQHF
>TRBJ2-7|TRBD2|TRBV29-1|NA
TGCAGCGTTAACGGGAGGGCCTACGAGCAGTACTTC
CSVNGRAYEQYF
>TRBJ2-3|NA|TRBV5-1|NA
TGCGCCAGCAGCCCGGTGGCAGATACGCAGTATTTT
CASSPVADTQYF
>TRBJ1-3|NA|TRBV20-1|NA
TGCAGTGCTAGTACTCCCTCTAATGGAAACACCATATATTTT
CSASTPSNGNTIYF
>TRBJ1-1|NA|TRBV6-5|NA
TGTGCCAGCAGTTACGCCGCAGGGGCATTCGCTTTCTTT
CASSYAAGAFAFF
>TRBJ2-7|TRBD2|TRBV5-1|once
TGCGCCAGCAGCCCCGGGACTAGCGAGACCTACGAGCAGTACTTC
CASSPGTSETYEQYF
>TRBJ2-5|TRBD2|TRBV24-1|NA
TGTGCCACCAGCAGAGGGACTAGCGGTGAAGGGGAGACCCAGTACTTC
CATSRGTSGEGETQYF
>TRBJ2-5|TRBD1|TRBV3-1/TRBV3-2|NA
TGTGCCAGCAGCCCCCAGGACAGGGGGTGGGAGACCCAGTACTTC
CASSPQDRGWETQYF
>TRBJ1-2|NA|TRBV1|NA
TGCACCAGCAGCCAGGACATCGGCTACACCTTC
CTSSQDIGYTF
>TRBJ1-2|NA|TRBV25-1|NA
TGTGCCAGCAGTGAATCGGGGGGGGCGTCCTATGGCTACACCTTC
CASSESGGASYGYTF
>TRBJ2-3|NA|TRBV9|NA
TGTGCCAGCAGCGTAGAAGACGGACAACGCACAGATACGCAGTATTTT
CASSVEDGQRTDTQYF
>TRBJ2-5|TRBD2|TRBV7-2|once
TGTGCCAGCAGCTTAGGGGGGGGAAGGGAGACCCAGTACTTC
CASSLGGGRETQYF
>TRBJ1-2|NA|TRBV6-5|few
TGTGCCAGCAGTTACTCTGGGGCACACTATGGCTACACCTTC
CASSYSGAHYGYTF
>TRBJ1-2|NA|TRBV6-5|NA
TGTGCCAGCAGTTACTCGAGTGGTCAGGGCCATGGCTACACCTTC
CASSYSSGQGHGYTF
>TRBJ2-1|TRBD2|TRBV12-3/TRBV12-4|NA
TGTGCCAGCTGGGGACTAGGAGATGAGCAGTTCTTC
CASWGLGDEQFF
>TRBJ2-1|TRBD2|TRBV7-2|once
TGTGCCAGCAGCTTAGTTTCTAGCGGTTCCTACAATGAGCAGTTCTTC
CASSLVSSGSYNEQFF
>TRBJ1-2|NA|TRBV27|NA
TGTGCCAGCAGTTTATCGGGGGCAGTAAAAAATCTCTATGGCTACACCTTC
CASSLSGAVKNLYGYTF
>TRBJ1-1|NA|TRBV6-1|NA
TGTGCCAGCAGTGAAGTAGGGGGAGACACTGAAGCTTTCTTT
CASSEVGGDTEAFF
>TRBJ1-1|NA|TRBV27|NA
TGTGCCAGCAGTCCGGCCGGACAAGGCTGGGACACTGAAGCTTTCTTT
CASSPAGQGWDTEAFF
>TRBJ1-5|TRBD1|TRBV6-5|NA
TGTGCCAGTCATGGGGGACAGTTCAATCAGCCCCAGCATTTT
CASHGGQFNQPQHF
>TRBJ1-5|NA|TRBV6-5|NA
TGTGCCAGCTCCCAAGGGGGGGGTGGTCAGCCCCAGCATTTT
CASSQGGGGQPQHF
>TRBJ2-3|NA|TRBV14|NA
TGTGCCAGCAGCCAGGGTGTACGGGCCAGGGGCACAGATACGCAGTATTTT
CASSQGVRARGTDTQYF
>TRBJ2-7|TRBD2|TRBV25-1|NA
TGTGCCAGCAGTGAATGGGGGGGAGGGTCTCGGGAGCAGTACTTC
CASSEWGGGSREQYF
>TRBJ1-4|NA|TRBV28|NA
TGTGCCAGCAGCCTCAAGGGGGAAAAACTGTTTTTT
CASSLKGEKLFF